The text below deals with one TCR beta chain. No antigen is known for it. These data are taken from a study of cytomegalovirus exposure and HLA in healthy donors. Study-wide results and caveats: Sequencing probably produced one cluster of sequence variants that were highly shared. An assumption of roughly uniform sequencing depth across donors underlay the presence/absence analyses.

The CDR3 has 15 residues. The germline gives CDR1 MGHRA, CDR2 YSYEKL. V was pared by 1 base and J by 2 bases, with 2 bases of the junction left unmatched. PCR involved 60 Vbeta and 13 Jbeta primers. Only in-frame clones appear in the TCRdb table, and some are missing; sequencing was by immunoSEQ multiplex PCR. Here the sample spans 150,000 to 200,000 clones, roughly 80% being singletons. The chain is built from TRBV4-1 and TRBJ2-7; TRBD2 agrees at 10 bases. Sequencing was carried out using PBMCs. The TCR comes from a young man in good health and CMV-seropositive. This CDR3 reads CASSQGTSGTYEQYF. DNA for the CDR3: TGCGCCAGCAGCCAAGGGACTAGCGGAACCTACGAGCAGTACTTC.